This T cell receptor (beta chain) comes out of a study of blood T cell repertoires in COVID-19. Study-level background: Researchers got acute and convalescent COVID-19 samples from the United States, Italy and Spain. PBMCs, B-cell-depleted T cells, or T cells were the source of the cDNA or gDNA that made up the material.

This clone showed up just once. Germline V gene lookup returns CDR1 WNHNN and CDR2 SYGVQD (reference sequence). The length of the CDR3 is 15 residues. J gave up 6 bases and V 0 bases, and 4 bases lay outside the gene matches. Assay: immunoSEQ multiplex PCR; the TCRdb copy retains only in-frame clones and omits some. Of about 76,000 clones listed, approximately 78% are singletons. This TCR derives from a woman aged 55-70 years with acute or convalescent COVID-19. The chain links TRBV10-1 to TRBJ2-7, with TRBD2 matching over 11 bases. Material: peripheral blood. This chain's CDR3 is CASSESASGGTEQYF. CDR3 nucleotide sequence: TGCGCCAGCAGTGAGTCGGCTAGCGGGGGGACCGAGCAGTACTTC.